Listed below are T cell receptor beta chains from one sample, sequenced in a study of CD8+ T cells in alopecia areata. Sequenced by immunoSEQ multiplex PCR; TCRdb stores in-frame clones only, minus some. The profile covers 120,000 or so clones, with over 60% appearing a single time and 5.7% taken by the ten largest. The specimen was CD4+ T cells sorted from blood, collected at week 4, from a patient treated with tofacitinib. The receptors come from a human donor with alopecia areata. Both conserved end residues are trimmed from each CDR3. Each record gives: J gene, D gene, clone size, V gene, CDR3 protein. D genes are given only for firm matches. Only part of the rows carry a size: once, few, many, or a class if the clone is expanded.

>TRBJ1-2|.|.|TRBV10-3
AISESATYPYT
>TRBJ2-7|TRBD1|.|TRBV27
ASSPDRLRYEQY
>TRBJ2-1|.|once|TRBV7-9
ASSLVALTYNEQF
>TRBJ2-6|.|.|TRBV28
ASSTGFPGANVLT
>TRBJ2-3|TRBD2|once|TRBV29-1
SMAGTSGAPSTDTQY
>TRBJ2-1|.|.|TRBV11-2
ASSLLGGTYNEQF
>TRBJ2-7|.|.|TRBV2
ASSGQRGTYEQY
>TRBJ2-2|.|.|TRBV7-3
ASSWDGNTGELF
>TRBJ2-3|TRBD1|.|TRBV2
ASRDRSTDTQY
>TRBJ1-1|.|many|TRBV11-1
ASSPGVGVNTEAF
>TRBJ1-1|.|.|TRBV30
AWSVARQEIPWAEAF
>TRBJ1-6|.|.|TRBV7-9
ASSITGTPDSPLH
>TRBJ2-4|.|.|TRBV30
AWRRGDPGSIQY
>TRBJ2-3|.|.|TRBV5-6
ASSLELRGYTDTQY
>TRBJ2-7|TRBD1|.|TRBV29-1
SVTGQTYEQY